This T cell receptor beta chain was obtained from a study of blood T cell repertoires in COVID-19. Study details: Collection of acute and convalescent COVID-19 samples took place in the United States, Italy and Spain.

The authors' processing: Cell counts per sample came from amplifying reference gene primers. The protocol was immunoSEQ multiplex PCR, while the TCRdb copy is restricted to in-frame clones and leaves out a portion. The DNA was the basis for D and trimming; V, J and clone size are from that table. The sample yields around 300,000 clones, about 88% seen once. The V gene end was trimmed by 4 bases and the J gene end by 5 bases; junction bases not matched to a gene: 7. The CDR3 loop spans 15 amino acids. Germline V gene sequence: CDR1 LGHDT, CDR2 YNNKEL (reference sequence). Seattle's enrolled individuals joined amid active infection and were then monitored longitudinally.

The clonotype comes from a woman between 65 and 79 years old with COVID-19, enrolled during active disease. The V and J genes are TRBV3-1 (or the pseudogene TRBV3-2) and TRBJ2-2; TRBD1 agrees at 7 bases. Sequencing was carried out using peripheral blood. CDR3 bases: TGTGCCAGCAGCCCTGGACAGGCTTGGACCGGGGAGCTGTTTTTT. Protein: CASSPGQAWTGELFF.